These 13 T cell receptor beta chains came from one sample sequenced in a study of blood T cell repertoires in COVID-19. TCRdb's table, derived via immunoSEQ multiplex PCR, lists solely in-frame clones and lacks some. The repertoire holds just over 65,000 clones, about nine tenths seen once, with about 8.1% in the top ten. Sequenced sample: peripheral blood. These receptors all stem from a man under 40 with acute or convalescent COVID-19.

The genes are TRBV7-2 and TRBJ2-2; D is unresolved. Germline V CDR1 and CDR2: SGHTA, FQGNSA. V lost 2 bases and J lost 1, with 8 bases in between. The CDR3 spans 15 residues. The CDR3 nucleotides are TGTGCCAGCAGCTTAAACTTCCAGAACACCGGGGAGCTGTTTTTT. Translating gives CASSLNFQNTGELFF. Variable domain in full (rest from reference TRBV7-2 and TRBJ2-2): GAGVSQSPSNKVTEKGKDVELRCDPISGHTALYWYRQSLGQGLEFLIYFQGNSAPDKSGLPSDRFSAERTGGSVSTLTIQRTQQEDSAVYLCASSLNFQNTGELFFGEGSRLTVL.

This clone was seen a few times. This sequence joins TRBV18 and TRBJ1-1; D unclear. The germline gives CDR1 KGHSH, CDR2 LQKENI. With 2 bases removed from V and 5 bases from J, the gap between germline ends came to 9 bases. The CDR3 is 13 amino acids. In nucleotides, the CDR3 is TGTGCCAGCTCACCAACGACTGCAACTGAAGCTTTCTTT. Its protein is CASSPTTATEAFF.

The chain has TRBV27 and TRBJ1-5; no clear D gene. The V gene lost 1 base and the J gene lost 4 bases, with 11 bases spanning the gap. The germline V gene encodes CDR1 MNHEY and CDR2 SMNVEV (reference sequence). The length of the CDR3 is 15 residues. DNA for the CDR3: TGTGCCAGCAGTTTATTCGACTCCTTTAATCAGCCCCAGCATTTT. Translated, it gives CASSLFDSFNQPQHF.

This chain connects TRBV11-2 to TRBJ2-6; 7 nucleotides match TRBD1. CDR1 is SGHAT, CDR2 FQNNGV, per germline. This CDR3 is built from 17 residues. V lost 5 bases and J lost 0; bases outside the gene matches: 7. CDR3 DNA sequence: TGTGCCAGCAGCCGAGGGACAGCTCTCTCTGGGGCCAACGTCCTGACTTTC. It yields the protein CASSRGTALSGANVLTF.

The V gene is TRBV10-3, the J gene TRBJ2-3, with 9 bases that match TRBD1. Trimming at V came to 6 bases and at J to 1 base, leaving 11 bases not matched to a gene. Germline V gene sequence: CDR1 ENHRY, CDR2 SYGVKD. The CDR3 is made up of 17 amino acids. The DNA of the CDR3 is TGTGCCATCAGCACTATGGGGAGGACAGGGGGCACAGATACGCAGTATTTT. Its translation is CAISTMGRTGGTDTQYF.

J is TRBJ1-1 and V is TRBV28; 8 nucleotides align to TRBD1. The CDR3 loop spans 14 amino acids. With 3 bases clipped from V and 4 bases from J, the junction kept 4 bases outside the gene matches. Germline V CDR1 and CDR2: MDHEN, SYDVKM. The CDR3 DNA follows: TGTGCCAGCAGTTTCGGACAGGGAGGCACTGAAGCTTTCTTT. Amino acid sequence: CASSFGQGGTEAFF.

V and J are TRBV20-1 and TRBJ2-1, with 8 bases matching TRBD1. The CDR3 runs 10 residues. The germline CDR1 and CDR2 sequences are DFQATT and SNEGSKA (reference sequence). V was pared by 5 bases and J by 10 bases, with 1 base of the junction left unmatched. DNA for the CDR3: TGCAGTGCTGGGGACAGGGAGCAGTTCTTC. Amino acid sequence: CSAGDREQFF.

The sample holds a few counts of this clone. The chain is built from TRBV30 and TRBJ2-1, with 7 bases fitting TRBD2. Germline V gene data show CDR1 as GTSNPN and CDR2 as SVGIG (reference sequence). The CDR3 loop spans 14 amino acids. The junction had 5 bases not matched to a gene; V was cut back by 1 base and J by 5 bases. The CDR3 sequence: CAWSEGAGNNEQFF. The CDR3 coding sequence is TGTGCCTGGAGTGAGGGAGCGGGGAACAATGAGCAGTTCTTC.

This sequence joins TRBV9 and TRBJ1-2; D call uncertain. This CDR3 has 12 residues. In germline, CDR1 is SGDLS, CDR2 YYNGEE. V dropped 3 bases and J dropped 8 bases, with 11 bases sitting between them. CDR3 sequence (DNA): TGTGCCAGCAGCGGAACCCGAGTGGGCTACACCTTC. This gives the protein CASSGTRVGYTF.

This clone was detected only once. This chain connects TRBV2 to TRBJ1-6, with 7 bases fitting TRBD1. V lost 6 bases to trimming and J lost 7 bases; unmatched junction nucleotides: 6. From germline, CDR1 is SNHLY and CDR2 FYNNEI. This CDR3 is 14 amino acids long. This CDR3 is CASRRDSPNSPLHF. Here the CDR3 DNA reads TGTGCCAGCAGGCGGGACAGTCCGAATTCACCCCTCCACTTT.

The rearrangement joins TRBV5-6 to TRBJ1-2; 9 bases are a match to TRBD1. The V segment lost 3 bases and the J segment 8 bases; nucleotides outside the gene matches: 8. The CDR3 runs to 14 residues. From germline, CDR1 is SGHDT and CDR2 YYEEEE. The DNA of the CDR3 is TGTGCCAGCAGCTCGCTACAGGGGGCTGACGGCTACACCTTC. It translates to CASSSLQGADGYTF.

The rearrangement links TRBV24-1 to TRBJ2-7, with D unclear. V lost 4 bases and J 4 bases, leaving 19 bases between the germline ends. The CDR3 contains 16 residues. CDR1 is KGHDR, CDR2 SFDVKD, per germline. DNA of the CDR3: TGTGCCACCAGTGACCTGGCCTCTCGTCCGCATTACGAGCAGTACTTC. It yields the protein CATSDLASRPHYEQYF.

CDR3 in DNA: TGTGCCAGCAGTTTAATTAGCGGAGGCTTTTACAATGAGCAGTTCTTC. Amino acid sequence: CASSLISGGFYNEQFF. The chain combines TRBV28 with TRBJ2-1, with a weak D call TRBD2 (6 bases). Trimming removed 2 bases from V and 4 bases from J, with 15 bases in between. Germline CDR1 MDHEN, CDR2 SYDVKM. This CDR3 has 16 residues.